Below, one T cell receptor beta chain is given with its context. Its antigen is not identified. The CDR3 contains 15 residues. Germline V gene data show CDR1 as SGHTA and CDR2 as FQGNSA. Trimming took off 5 bases at V and 8 bases at J, with 18 bases between the two ends. The data derive from a study of identical twins. Template switching added a universal primer site; cDNA carried unique molecular identifiers. TCRdb passed the 5' RACE reads through MiXCR, listing each CDR3 protein once. The sample consists of 450,000 or so distinct CDR3 sequences, 14% of them appearing once. Study-wide findings and caveats: Researchers reported excess low generation probability among twin-shared out-of-frame alpha sequences.

The sample was also linked to a second study, of yellow fever vaccine responses in identical twins. According to that study: Reported findings indicate that twins' vaccine T cell responses seemed partially convergent, partially personalized.

This receptor was taken from a young woman in good health. The specimen sequenced was CD4+ T cells sorted from blood. The chain is built from TRBV7-2 and TRBJ2-2; a possible D gene is TRBD1 (6 bases). CDR3 DNA: TGTGCCAGCAGCCTCAAAAAAGGGGGTGTGGGGGAGCTGTTTTTT. This encodes CASSLKKGGVGELFF.